The rows below give T cell receptor beta chains drawn from one sample of a study of blood T cell repertoires in COVID-19. Sequencing was performed with immunoSEQ multiplex PCR; in TCRdb, only in-frame clones are kept and a portion is missing. The sample gives 20,000 to 30,000 clones, 60% to 85% of which show up once; around 15% is in the top ten. The sequencing input was peripheral blood. The receptors were sampled from a man aged 80 or over with active or convalescent COVID-19. The conserved cysteine and the conserved F or W are not part of the CDR3 here. Size is omitted from some rows. Given values are once, few, many or a class for expanded clones.

size,V,CDR3
NA,TRBV6-2/TRBV6-3,ASSYRGFSYEQY
few,TRBV11-2,ASSLAPDNSYEQY
NA,TRBV2,ASRSSRDYGYT
few,TRBV28,ASSFRQAGTDTQY
NA,TRBV5-6,ASSWDRGQGNTIY
few,TRBV7-6,ASSFPGTEKETQY
NA,TRBV19,ASSIDGTGSFGLF
NA,TRBV5-6,ASSSIVVWGAGELF
NA,TRBV7-9,ASRRTVGEAF
few,TRBV12-3/TRBV12-4,AGSSRGPNEQF
once,TRBV6-2/TRBV6-3,ASSYGDSNYGYT
NA,TRBV18,ASSPPQGSLEQF
NA,TRBV18,ASSPQGAETQY
NA,TRBV18,ASSPPFSRSPREQF
once,TRBV19,ASSGSPYEQY
NA,TRBV29-1,SVGQYQPQH
NA,TRBV4-3,ASSQDHEQGHQPQH
once,TRBV4-2,ASKKRTSAADTQY
NA,TRBV18,ASSPTSGRAQSREQY
NA,TRBV11-2,ASIGQGNTEAF
NA,TRBV4-2,ASSQVFWDIRFSGYT
NA,TRBV11-2,ASSWKTSTDTQY
NA,TRBV29-1,SVSTGGTYGYT
NA,TRBV25-1,ASRDSGSSLLNSPLH
NA,TRBV28,ASSSTTSGRGEQF
NA,TRBV27,ATAGAGWNEQF
NA,TRBV11-2,ASSLVRQGENTGELF
few,TRBV28,ASSGWTGGSNQPQH
NA,TRBV7-8,ASSLSGKGQPQH
NA,TRBV6-5,ASSYSSSGGTYEQY
NA,TRBV5-1,ASSQRTGTEAF
once,TRBV7-2,ASSPMDSSNQPQH
few,TRBV21-1,ASGWSSYNEQF
NA,TRBV19,ASSSFGSGATNIQY
NA,TRBV4-1,ASSQDSDFGYSGANVLT
NA,TRBV29-1,SAARLAGVDNEQF
NA,TRBV18,ASSRTAGGEGELF
NA,TRBV27,ASSLFGGGRYEQY
once,TRBV10-3,AISDQGGRTEAF
NA,TRBV12-3/TRBV12-4,ASVRTSNEKLF
NA,TRBV28,ASKIGQGYNEQF
NA,TRBV7-2,ASSLVLDRGYQPQH
few,TRBV12-5,ASGSSGGDNEQF
NA,TRBV19,ASKVDSSYNSPLH
NA,TRBV27,ASSWRDRGAGANVLT
NA,TRBV27,ASSSRELHNEQF
NA,TRBV2,ASRQLGGDTGELF
NA,TRBV2,ATQGTGVHEQY
NA,TRBV27,ASRPLGQMNTEAF
NA,TRBV7-2,ASSLAPGSGNTIY
NA,TRBV5-6,ASSSRREVTDTQY
NA,TRBV5-1,ASSLALTAGYEQY